The 10 T cell receptor beta chains given below trace back to one sample, sequenced in a study of spatial heterogeneity in lung cancer. From the 5' RACE reads, TCRdb called clonotypes with MiXCR, one entry per CDR3 protein. This repertoire shows some 37,000 distinct CDR3 sequences, about 7.2% found once; its top ten account for over 25%. As for time point: sample taken at primary tumor resection. The starting material was PBMCs, obtained at surgery. These TCRs come from a female donor with early-stage non-small cell lung cancer.

The sample holds many counts of this clonotype. The genes are TRBV2 and TRBJ2-7; 9 bases are shared with TRBD1. Germline values: CDR1 SNHLY, CDR2 FYNNEI. The CDR3 spans 13 residues. The ends lost 6 bases at V and 6 bases at J; junction bases unmatched: 6. The CDR3 region is CASSKETGGEQYF. DNA of the CDR3: TGTGCCAGCAGCAAGGAGACAGGGGGCGAGCAGTACTTC.

This clonotype came up many times. This CDR3 is CASSHAWTDSNQPQHF. The CDR3 DNA reads as TGTGCCAGCAGCCACGCGTGGACAGATAGCAATCAGCCCCAGCATTTT. This chain connects TRBV14 to TRBJ1-5, with a tentative D call TRBD1 (6 bases). The CDR3 is made up of 16 amino acids. Germline CDR1 SGHDN, CDR2 FVKESK. V was trimmed by 3 bases and J by 0 bases, leaving 12 bases between them.

This clonotype was counted many times. The chain links TRBV20-1 to TRBJ2-7; D is possibly TRBD2 (6 bases). V was trimmed by 5 bases and J by 7 bases, leaving 24 bases between them. The CDR3 contains 15 residues. The germline V gene encodes CDR1 DFQATT and CDR2 SNEGSKA (reference sequence). The chain's CDR3 is CSAYTGGGSPGEQYF. CDR3 nucleotide sequence: TGCAGTGCTTATACAGGAGGAGGGAGCCCGGGGGAGCAGTACTTC.

This chain connects TRBV28 to TRBJ2-7; D uncertain. Germline CDR1 MDHEN, CDR2 SYDVKM. The CDR3 runs to 12 residues. V was cut by 4 bases and J by 6 bases, with 10 bases left in between. The DNA for the CDR3 is TGTGCCAGCAGTTCAGGACCCCCCGAGCAGTACTTC. Translated, it gives CASSSGPPEQYF.

This clonotype was picked up many times. Here the CDR3 DNA reads TGTGCCATCGGGACTAGCGGTTACGAGCAGTACTTC. It is translated as CAIGTSGYEQYF. J is TRBJ2-7 and V is TRBV10-3; the match to TRBD2 covers 11 bases. The CDR3 extends over 12 amino acids. Germline CDR1 reads ENHRY; CDR2 reads SYGVKD. V lost 8 bases to trimming and J lost 4 bases; unmatched junction nucleotides: 1.

This clonotype was seen a handful of times. The chain carries TRBV11-2 and TRBJ2-2, with a weak D call TRBD2 (6 bases). The CDR3 is 16 amino acids. V lost 0 bases, J lost 1 base, and 9 bases lay in between. CDR1 and CDR2 (germline): SGHAT, FQNNGV. DNA of the CDR3: TGTGCCAGCAGCTTAGATGGGACTTGGAACACCGGGGAGCTGTTTTTT. It is translated as CASSLDGTWNTGELFF.

This clonotype appeared many times. The chain is built from TRBV3-1 and TRBJ1-2; TRBD1 matches at 8 bases. The V gene's germline CDR1 is LGHDT and CDR2 YNNKEL (reference sequence). The V gene end was trimmed by 4 bases and the J gene end by 4 bases; junction bases not matched to a gene: 5. This CDR3 comprises 14 residues. CDR3 sequence (DNA): TGTGCCAGCAGCCGGATCACAGGGGGCTATGGCTACACCTTC. Its protein product is CASSRITGGYGYTF. Full variable domain (rest looked up from reference TRBV3-1 and TRBJ1-2): DTAVSQTPKYLVTQMGNDKSIKCEQNLGHDTMYWYKQDSKKFLKIMFSYNNKELIINETVPNRFSPKSPDKAHLNLHINSLELGDSAVYFCASSRITGGYGYTFGSGTRLTVV.

V and J are TRBV11-2 and TRBJ2-3; 9 nucleotides match TRBD2. J gave up 1 base and V 1 base, and 6 bases lay outside the gene matches. The CDR3 has 17 amino acids. Germline assignment: CDR1 SGHAT and CDR2 FQNNGV. DNA of the CDR3: TGTGCCAGCAGCTTAGTCGCGGGGGGGCCAGGCACAGATACGCAGTATTTT. Translation gives CASSLVAGGPGTDTQYF.

This clonotype was picked up many times. The DNA of the CDR3 is TGTGCCAGCACGGGGGCGTTGATCTATGGCTACACCTTC. Encoded protein: CASTGALIYGYTF. V and J are TRBV28 and TRBJ1-2, with TRBD1 as a possible D gene (6 bases). The germline V and J ends were trimmed by 7 bases and 4 bases, with 13 bases remaining between them. Germline CDR1 reads MDHEN; CDR2 reads SYDVKM. CDR3 length: 13 residues.

The table lists this clonotype with many counts. This chain joins TRBV20-1 and TRBJ2-1, with 13 bases that match TRBD2. With 3 bases clipped from V and 10 bases from J, the junction kept 6 bases outside the gene matches. Germline V CDR1 and CDR2: DFQATT, SNEGSKA (reference sequence). The CDR3 spans 14 residues. The CDR3 DNA reads as TGCAGTGCTAGGAGGACTAGCGGGAGCTTCGAGCAGTTCTTC. It translates to CSARRTSGSFEQFF.